Detailed here is one T cell receptor beta chain. At one end the junction does not follow the germline gene, possibly because of a read error. These data come from a study of blood T cell repertoires in COVID-19. The overall study: There were acute and convalescent COVID-19 samples, and they came from the United States, Italy and Spain. Sources were T cells, B-cell-depleted T cells, or PBMCs; the material itself was cDNA or gDNA.

CDR1 is MDHEN, CDR2 SYDVKM, per germline. This CDR3 comprises 13 residues. Study processing details: Estimation of nucleated cell counts relied on the amplification of reference gene primers. Some clones are missing from TCRdb's copy, which holds only in-frame ones; the method was immunoSEQ multiplex PCR. The V and J calls and clone size were taken over from that table, and D and trimming were inferred from the DNA. The data contain about 93,000 clones, less than 90% of them singletons. The rearrangement links TRBV28 to TRBJ2-7; no reliable D call. This sequence was found in an elderly woman with acute or convalescent COVID-19. The sequenced sample consisted of peripheral blood. The CDR3 DNA follows: TGTGCCAGCCGTTTAAGTAGCTCCTACGAGCAGTACTTC. This gives the protein CASRLSSSYEQYF. The entire variable domain, with the rest obtained from reference TRBV28 and TRBJ2-7, is as follows: DVKVTQSSRYLVKRTGEKVFLECVQDMDHENMFWYRQDPGLGLRLIYFSYDVKMKEKGDIPEGYSVSREKKERFSLILESASTNQTSMYLCASRLSSSYEQYFGPGTRLTVT.